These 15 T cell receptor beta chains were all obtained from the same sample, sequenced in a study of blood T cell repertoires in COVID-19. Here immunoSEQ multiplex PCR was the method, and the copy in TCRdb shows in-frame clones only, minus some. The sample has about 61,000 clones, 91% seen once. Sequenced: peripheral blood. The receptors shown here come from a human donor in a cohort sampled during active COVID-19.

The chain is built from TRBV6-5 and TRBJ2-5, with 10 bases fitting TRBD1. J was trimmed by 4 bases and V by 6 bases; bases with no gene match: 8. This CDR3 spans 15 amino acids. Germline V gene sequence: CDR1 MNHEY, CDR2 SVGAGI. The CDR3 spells CASRPDRGRGETQYF. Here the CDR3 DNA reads TGTGCCAGCAGACCTGACAGGGGGCGAGGAGAGACCCAGTACTTC.

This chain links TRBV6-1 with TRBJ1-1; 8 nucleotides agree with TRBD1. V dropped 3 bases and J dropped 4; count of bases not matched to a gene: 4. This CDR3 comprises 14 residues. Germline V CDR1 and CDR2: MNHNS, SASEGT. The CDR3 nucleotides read TGTGCCAGCAGTGACCCAGGGGGCTTCACTGAAGCTTTCTTT. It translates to CASSDPGGFTEAFF.

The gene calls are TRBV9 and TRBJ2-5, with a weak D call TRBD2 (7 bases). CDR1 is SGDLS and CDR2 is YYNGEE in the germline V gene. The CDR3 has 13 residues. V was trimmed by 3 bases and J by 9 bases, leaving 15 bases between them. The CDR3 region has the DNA TGTGCCAGCAGCGAGGGGGGGTCCTCTCCCCAGTACTTC. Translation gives CASSEGGSSPQYF.

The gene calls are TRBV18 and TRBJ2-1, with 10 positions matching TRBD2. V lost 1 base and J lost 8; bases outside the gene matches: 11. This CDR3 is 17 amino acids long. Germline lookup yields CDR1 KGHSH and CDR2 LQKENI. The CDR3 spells CASSPRQSGRAIYEQFF. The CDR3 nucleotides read TGTGCCAGCTCACCACGGCAGAGCGGGAGGGCCATCTATGAGCAGTTCTTC. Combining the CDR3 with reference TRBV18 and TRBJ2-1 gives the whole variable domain NAGVMQNPRHLVRRRGQEARLRCSPMKGHSHVYWYRQLPEEGLKFMVYLQKENIIDESGMPKERFSAEFPKEGPSILRIQQVVRGDSAAYFCASSPRQSGRAIYEQFFGPGTRLTVL.

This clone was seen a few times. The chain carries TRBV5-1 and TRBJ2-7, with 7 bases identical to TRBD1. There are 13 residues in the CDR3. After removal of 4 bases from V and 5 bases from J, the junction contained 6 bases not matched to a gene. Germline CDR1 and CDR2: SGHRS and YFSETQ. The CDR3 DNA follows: TGCGCCAGCAGCCGCAACAGGGGTGACGAGCAGTACTTC. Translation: CASSRNRGDEQYF.

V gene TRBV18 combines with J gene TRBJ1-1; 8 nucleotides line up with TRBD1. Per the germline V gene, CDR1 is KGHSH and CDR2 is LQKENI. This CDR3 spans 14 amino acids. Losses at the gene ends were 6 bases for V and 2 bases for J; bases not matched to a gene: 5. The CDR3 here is CASSLGTGNTEAFF. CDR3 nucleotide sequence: TGTGCCAGCTCCCTTGGGACAGGTAACACTGAAGCTTTCTTT.

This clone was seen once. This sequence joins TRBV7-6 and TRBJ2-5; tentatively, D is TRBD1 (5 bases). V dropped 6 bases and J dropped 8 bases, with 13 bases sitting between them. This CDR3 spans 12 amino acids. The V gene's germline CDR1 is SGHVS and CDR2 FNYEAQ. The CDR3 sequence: CASRDGAETQYF. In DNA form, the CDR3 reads TGTGCCAGCAGAGATGGGGCTGAAACCCAGTACTTC.

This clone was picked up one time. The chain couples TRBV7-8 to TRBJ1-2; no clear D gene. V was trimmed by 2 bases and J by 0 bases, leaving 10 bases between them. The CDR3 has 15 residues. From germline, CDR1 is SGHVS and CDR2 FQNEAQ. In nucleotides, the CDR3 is TGTGCCAGCAGCTTATTGGGCGTATCTAACTATGGCTACACCTTC. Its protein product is CASSLLGVSNYGYTF.

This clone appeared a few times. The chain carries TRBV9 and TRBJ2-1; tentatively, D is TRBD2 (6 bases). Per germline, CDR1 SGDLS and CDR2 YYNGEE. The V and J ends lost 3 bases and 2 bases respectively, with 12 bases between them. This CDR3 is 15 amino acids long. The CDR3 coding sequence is TGTGCCAGCAGCGCGGGACTCTCCACCTACAATGAGCAGTTCTTC. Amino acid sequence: CASSAGLSTYNEQFF.

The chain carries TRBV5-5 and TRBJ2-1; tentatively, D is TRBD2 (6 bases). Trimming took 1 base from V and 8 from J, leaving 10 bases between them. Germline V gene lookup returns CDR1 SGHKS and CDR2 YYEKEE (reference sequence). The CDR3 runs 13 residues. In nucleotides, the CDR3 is TGTGCCAGCAGCTTGCTGGCGGGATATGAGCAGTTCTTC. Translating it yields CASSLLAGYEQFF.

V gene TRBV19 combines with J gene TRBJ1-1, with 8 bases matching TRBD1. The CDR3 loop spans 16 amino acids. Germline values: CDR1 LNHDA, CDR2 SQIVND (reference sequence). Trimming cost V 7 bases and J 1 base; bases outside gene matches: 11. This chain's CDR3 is CASNAQIGQGNTEAFF. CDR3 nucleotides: TGTGCCAGTAATGCCCAAATCGGACAGGGGAACACTGAAGCTTTCTTT.

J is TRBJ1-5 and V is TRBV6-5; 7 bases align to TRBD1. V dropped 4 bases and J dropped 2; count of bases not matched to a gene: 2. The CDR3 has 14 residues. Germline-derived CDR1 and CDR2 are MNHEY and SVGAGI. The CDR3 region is CASSSGGGNQPQHF. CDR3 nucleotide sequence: TGTGCCAGCAGTTCAGGGGGTGGCAATCAGCCCCAGCATTTT.

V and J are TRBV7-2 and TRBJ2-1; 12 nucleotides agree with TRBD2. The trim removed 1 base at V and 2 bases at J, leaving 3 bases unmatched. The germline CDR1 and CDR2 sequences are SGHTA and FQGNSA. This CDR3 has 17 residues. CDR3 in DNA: TGTGCCAGCAGCTTAGGGGGACTAGCGGGTACCTACAATGAGCAGTTCTTC. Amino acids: CASSLGGLAGTYNEQFF.

Here the CDR3 DNA reads TGTGCCAGTACCAACCGGGGACAGGCACCGGGGAACGAGCAGTACTTC. This translates into CASTNRGQAPGNEQYF. The chain has TRBV19 and TRBJ2-7; 8 positions match TRBD1. Germline V gives CDR1 LNHDA, CDR2 SQIVND (reference sequence). This CDR3 contains 16 residues. The V gene end was trimmed by 7 bases and the J gene end by 5 bases; junction bases not matched to a gene: 16.

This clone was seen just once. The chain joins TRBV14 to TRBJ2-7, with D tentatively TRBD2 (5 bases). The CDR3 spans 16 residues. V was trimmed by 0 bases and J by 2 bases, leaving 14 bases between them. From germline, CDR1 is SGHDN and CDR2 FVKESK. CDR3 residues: CASSQDKREIPYEQYF. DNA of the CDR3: TGTGCCAGCAGCCAAGATAAGAGGGAAATTCCCTACGAGCAGTACTTC.